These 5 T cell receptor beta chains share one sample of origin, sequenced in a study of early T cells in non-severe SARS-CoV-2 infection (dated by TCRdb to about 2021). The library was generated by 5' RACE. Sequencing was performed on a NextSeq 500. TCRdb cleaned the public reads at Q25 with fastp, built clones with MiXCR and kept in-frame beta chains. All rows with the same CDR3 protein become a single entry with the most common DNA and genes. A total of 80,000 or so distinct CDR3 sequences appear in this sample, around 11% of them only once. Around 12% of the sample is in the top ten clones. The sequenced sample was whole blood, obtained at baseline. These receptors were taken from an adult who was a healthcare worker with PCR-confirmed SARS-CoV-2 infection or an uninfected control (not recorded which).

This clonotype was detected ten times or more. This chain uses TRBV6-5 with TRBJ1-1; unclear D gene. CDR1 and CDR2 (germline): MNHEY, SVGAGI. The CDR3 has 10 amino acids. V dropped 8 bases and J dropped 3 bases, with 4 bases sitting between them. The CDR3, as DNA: TGTGCCAGCGGCCACACTGAAGCTTTCTTT. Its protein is CASGHTEAFF.

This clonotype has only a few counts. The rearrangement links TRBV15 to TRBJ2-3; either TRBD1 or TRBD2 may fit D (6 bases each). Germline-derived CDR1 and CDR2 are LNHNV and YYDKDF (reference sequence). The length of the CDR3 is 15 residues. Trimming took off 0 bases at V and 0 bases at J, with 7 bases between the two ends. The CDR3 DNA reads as TGTGCCACCAGCAGAGAAGGGGGGAGCACAGATACGCAGTATTTT. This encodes CATSREGGSTDTQYF. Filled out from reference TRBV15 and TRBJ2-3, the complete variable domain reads DAMVIQNPRYQVTQFGKPVTLSCSQTLNHNVMYWYQQKSSQAPKLLFHYYDKDFNNEADTPDNFQSRRPNTSFCFLDIRSPGLGDTAMYLCATSREGGSTDTQYFGPGTRLTVL.

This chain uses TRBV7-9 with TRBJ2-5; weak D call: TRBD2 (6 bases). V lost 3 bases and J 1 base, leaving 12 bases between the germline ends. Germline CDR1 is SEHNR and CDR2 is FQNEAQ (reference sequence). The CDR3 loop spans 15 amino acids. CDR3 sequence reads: CASSLLSGSQETQYF. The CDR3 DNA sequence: TGTGCCAGCAGCTTGCTCTCCGGGAGCCAAGAGACCCAGTACTTC. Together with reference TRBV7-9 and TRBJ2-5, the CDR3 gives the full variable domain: DTGVSQNPRHKITKRGQNVTFRCDPISEHNRLYWYRQTLGQGPEFLTYFQNEAQLEKSRLLSDRFSAERPKGSFSTLEIQRTEQGDSAMYLCASSLLSGSQETQYFGPGTRLLVL.

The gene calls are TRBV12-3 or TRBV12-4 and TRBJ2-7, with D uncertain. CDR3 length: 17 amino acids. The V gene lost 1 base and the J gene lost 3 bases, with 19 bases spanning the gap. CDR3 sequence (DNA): TGTGCCAGCAGTTTAGGTCAGACGGTGCCCGTAGACTACGAGCAGTACTTC. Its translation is CASSLGQTVPVDYEQYF.

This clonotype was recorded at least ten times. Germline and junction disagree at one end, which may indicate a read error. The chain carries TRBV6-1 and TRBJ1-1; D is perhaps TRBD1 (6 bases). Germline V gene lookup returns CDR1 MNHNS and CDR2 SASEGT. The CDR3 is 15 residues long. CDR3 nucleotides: TGTGCCAGCATTGAAGGACAGCTATGGTACACTGAAGCTTTCTTT. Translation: CASIEGQLWYTEAFF.